The TCR beta chain described here comes from a study of OX40 agonist ivuxolimab in advanced cancers. Study context: As their treatment, patients were administered ivuxolimab, an agonistic anti-OX40 (CD134) antibody.

The table came from immunoSEQ multiplex PCR; TCRdb's copy has only in-frame clones and leaves some out. The repertoire holds roughly 56,000 clones, with more than 70% as singletons. The table lists this clone with a few counts. Here the sequenced sample was CD4+ or CD8+ T cells sorted from blood, taken in a trial of the OX40 agonist ivuxolimab. The TCR was taken from an adult with an advanced solid tumor such as melanoma, head and neck, liver or kidney cancer.

The CDR3 here is CASSLVQGGYAGANVLTF. In DNA form, the CDR3 reads TGTGCCAGCAGCTTAGTGCAGGGAGGGTACGCTGGGGCCAACGTCCTGACTTTC. The V call is TRBV11-3, the J call TRBJ2-6, with TRBD2 identical over 7 bases. The V gene end was trimmed by 1 base and the J gene end by 2 bases; junction bases not matched to a gene: 8. Germline lookup yields CDR1 SGHNT and CDR2 YENEEA. There are 18 residues in the CDR3.